The rows below give T cell receptor beta chains drawn from one sample of a study of human CD8 memory T cell subsets. TCRdb re-called the 5' RACE reads; one entry per CDR3 protein, DNA not given. Its table records under 20,000 distinct CDR3 sequences. The sample was CD8+ T cells from PBMCs. The receptors come from a human donor in good health. CDR3s include the opening cysteine and the closing phenylalanine or tryptophan. The order of the fields is V gene, clone size, J gene, CDR3 protein. A row's size may be missing; if present it is once, few, many or a size class.

TRBV3-1	.	TRBJ2-1	CASSQPKEEQFF
TRBV12-3/TRBV12-4	.	TRBJ2-3	CASSALNPDTQYF
TRBV6-6	.	TRBJ2-5	CASSYPSRGWQETQYF
TRBV7-9	.	TRBJ1-1	CASSLKGAEAFF
TRBV28	.	TRBJ2-4	CASEEGARTAKNIQYF
TRBV7-9	medium-sized	TRBJ2-7	CASSPGTGGNEQYF
TRBV2	.	TRBJ2-5	CASSEEGGGEKETQYF
TRBV7-6	.	TRBJ2-1	CASSLGGGGDNEQFF
TRBV4-2	.	TRBJ2-3	CASSQDLRFEAGVTDTQYF
TRBV7-9	.	TRBJ1-2	CASSPQGQGGGYTF